This note documents a single T cell receptor beta chain sequence. The antigen is unknown. This sample is part of a study of T cell repertoires in cytomegalovirus infection. Study background: Public signatures in TCR beta pointed to CMV infection and matching HLA type. The study, taken as a whole, reports: It was HLA-C-restricted CMV-specific TCR beta clonotypes that dominated the response ex vivo.

This CDR3 spans 16 amino acids. Trimming at V came to 6 bases and at J to 3 bases, leaving 12 bases not matched to a gene. TCRdb called the reads again in MiXCR, with one record for every CDR3 protein. The sample lists 300,000 to 400,000 distinct CDR3 sequences; around 29% were seen once. This material consisted of cultured PBMCs, taken from culture after CMV antigen stimulation. The chain is built from TRBV12-3 or TRBV12-4 and TRBJ2-5; 8 bases line up with TRBD1. The TCR originated in a human donor in good health (CMV status not recorded). Some clones in this sample may be carry-over from other donors' samples. The CDR3 here is CASSDGARQGKETQYF. The CDR3 DNA is TGTGCCAGCAGCGACGGTGCGAGACAGGGGAAAGAGACCCAGTACTTC.